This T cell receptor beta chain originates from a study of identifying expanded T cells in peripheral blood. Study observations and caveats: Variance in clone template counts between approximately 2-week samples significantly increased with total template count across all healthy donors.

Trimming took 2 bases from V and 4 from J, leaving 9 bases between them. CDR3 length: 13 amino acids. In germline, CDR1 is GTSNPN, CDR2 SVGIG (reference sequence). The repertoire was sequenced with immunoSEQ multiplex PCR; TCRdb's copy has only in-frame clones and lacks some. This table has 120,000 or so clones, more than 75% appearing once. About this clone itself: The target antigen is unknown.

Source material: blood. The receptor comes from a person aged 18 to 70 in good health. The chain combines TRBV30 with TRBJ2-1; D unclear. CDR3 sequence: CAWSTDRYNEQFF. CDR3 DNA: TGTGCCTGGAGTACCGATCGGTACAATGAGCAGTTCTTC.